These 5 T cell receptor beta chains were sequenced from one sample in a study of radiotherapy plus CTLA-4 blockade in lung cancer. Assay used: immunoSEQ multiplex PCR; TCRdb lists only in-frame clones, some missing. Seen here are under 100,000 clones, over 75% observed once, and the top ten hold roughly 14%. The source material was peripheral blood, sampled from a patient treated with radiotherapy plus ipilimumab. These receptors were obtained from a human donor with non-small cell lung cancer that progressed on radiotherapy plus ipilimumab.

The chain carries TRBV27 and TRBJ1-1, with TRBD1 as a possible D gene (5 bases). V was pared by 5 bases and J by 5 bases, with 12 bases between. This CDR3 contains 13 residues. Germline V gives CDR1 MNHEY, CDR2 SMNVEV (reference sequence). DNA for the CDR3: TGTGCCAGCAGTCCCTCCGGGGGTACTGAAGCTTTCTTT. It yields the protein CASSPSGGTEAFF.

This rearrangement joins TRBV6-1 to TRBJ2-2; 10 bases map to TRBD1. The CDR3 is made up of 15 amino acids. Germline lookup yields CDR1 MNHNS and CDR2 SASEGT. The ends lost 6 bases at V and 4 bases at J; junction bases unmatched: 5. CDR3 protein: CASRADRGVTGELFF. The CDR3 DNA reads TGTGCCAGCAGGGCGGACAGGGGGGTCACCGGGGAGCTGTTTTTT.

CDR3 DNA: TGTGCCAGCAGTGTCAGGGTGACCCCCCAAGAGACCCAGTACTTC. It translates to CASSVRVTPQETQYF. This chain links TRBV28 with TRBJ2-5; perhaps TRBD1 as D (5 bases). The CDR3 has 15 residues. Germline V lookup: CDR1 MDHEN, CDR2 SYDVKM. Trimming shortened V by 5 bases and J by 1 base, and 14 bases separated the two germline ends.

CDR3 sequence: CASSHGTGTYGYTF. CDR3 bases: TGCGCCAGCAGCCACGGGACAGGGACCTATGGCTACACCTTC. The chain uses TRBV4-3 and TRBJ1-2, with 9 bases lining up with TRBD1. CDR1 and CDR2 (germline): LGHNA, YSLEER. V lost 3 bases to trimming and J lost 4 bases; unmatched junction nucleotides: 3. The CDR3 spans 14 residues.

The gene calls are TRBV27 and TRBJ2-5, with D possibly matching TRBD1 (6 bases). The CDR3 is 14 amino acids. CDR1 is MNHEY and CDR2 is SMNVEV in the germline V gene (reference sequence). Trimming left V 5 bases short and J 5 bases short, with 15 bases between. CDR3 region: CASSHQGFEETQYF. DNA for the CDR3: TGTGCCAGCAGTCATCAGGGGTTTGAGGAGACCCAGTACTTC.